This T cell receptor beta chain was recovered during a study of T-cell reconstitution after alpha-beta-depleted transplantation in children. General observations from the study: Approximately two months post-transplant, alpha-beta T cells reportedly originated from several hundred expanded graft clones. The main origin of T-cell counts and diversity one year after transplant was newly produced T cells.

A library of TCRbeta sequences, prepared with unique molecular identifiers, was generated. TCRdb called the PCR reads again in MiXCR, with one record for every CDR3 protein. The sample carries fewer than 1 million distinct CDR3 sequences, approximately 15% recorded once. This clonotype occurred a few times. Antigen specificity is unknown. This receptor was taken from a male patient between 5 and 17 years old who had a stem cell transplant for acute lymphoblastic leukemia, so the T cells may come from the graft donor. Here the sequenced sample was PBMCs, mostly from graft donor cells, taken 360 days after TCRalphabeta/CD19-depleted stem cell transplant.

CDR3 region: CSARDRRTIYEQYF. CDR3 in DNA: TGCAGTGCTAGAGATCGGAGGACTATATACGAGCAGTACTTC. J is TRBJ2-7 and V is TRBV20-1, with D perhaps TRBD2 (6 bases). This CDR3 has 14 residues. V dropped 0 bases and J dropped 4 bases, with 13 bases sitting between them. Germline CDR1 is DFQATT and CDR2 is SNEGSKA (reference sequence).